This paragraph reports one TCR beta chain. Its antigen is unknown. It has no much larger one-base neighbor in the sample; base qualities were not kept. Including cysteine and phenylalanine, the CDR3 has 14 amino acids. Only the CDR3 part of the read is kept: 42 bases, read in frame from the first base. Sequences MNHEY (CDR1) and SVGEGT (CDR2) are obtained from the germline V gene. V is trimmed back by 2 bases and J by 6 bases, and the junction contains 1 base that no gene match accounts for. TCRbeta CDR3 regions were amplified from genomic DNA using the immunoSEQ Assay, a bias-controlled multiplex PCR. The authors' analysis ran thus. Within the assay, amplification of reference gene primers was used to estimate how many nucleated cells each sample contained. To quantify the absolute abundance of each unique TCRbeta CDR3 rearrangement, sequence reads were collapsed and filtered. For each sample, productive Simpson clonality was calculated as the square root of Simpson's diversity index across productive rearrangements. What TCRdb holds here is the immuneACCESS table cut down to in-frame rearrangements. Part of the clones is not present; checked against another copy, under half of the missing clones reflect an unresolved V gene, and the others are unexplained. V, J and clone size were drawn from that table, and D and trimming were deduced from the DNA. The sample has approximately 260,000 clones on record, 75% to 85% of them singletons. Around 12% of the sample is held by the ten biggest clonotypes.

This record belongs to a study of blood T cell repertoires in COVID-19 (dated by TCRdb to about 2020). Regarding the research as a whole: Collaborator samples came from the United States, Italy and Spain and covered acute and convalescent phases of COVID-19. The material from the prospective study consisted of cDNA or gDNA derived from T cells, B-cell-depleted T cells, or PBMCs. The dataset comprised deeply sampled blood TCRbeta repertoires from subjects exposed to, actively infected with, or recovered from COVID-19. The repertoires were made available in a free public database intended to serve as a resource for research on the immune response to SARS-CoV-2. The samples were drawn from the first 160 participants of the ongoing ImmuneRACE study and from over 950 subjects provided by 6 global collaborators. Sample metadata almost always included a de-identified subject ID, COVID-19 status, age in years and sex. Where HLA class I and class II types were available, the types were taken from metadata supplied by the sample provider, not from assay-based typing.

Study-wide findings and limitations: How much clinical and demographic metadata was included differed by source and by participant, and the metadata was provided uncurated.

Collaborating institutions collected whole blood in K2EDTA tubes following their own protocols. For TCRbeta analysis, collaborators shipped samples in one of three forms: frozen whole blood, isolated PBMCs, or DNA extracted from either of those sample types. The sequence links TRBV6-2 or TRBV6-3 to TRBJ1-5, with 10 central nucleotides matching TRBD1. This TCR was sampled from a woman in her sixties or seventies with active or convalescent COVID-19. What was sequenced was peripheral blood. CDR3 protein: CASSYGQGVQPQHF. The DNA sequence follows: TGTGCCAGCAGTTACGGACAGGGGGTTCAGCCCCAGCATTTT.